This record covers a single T cell receptor (beta chain). Its cognate antigen is unknown. This entry comes from a study of T cell responses to AZD1222 COVID-19 vaccine. Study summary: Doses given second, at about 4 or about 12 weeks, were pooled.

Produced via immunoSEQ multiplex PCR; TCRdb's table is partial and in-frame only. Of more than 90,000 clones listed, approximately 90% are singletons. Study results and caveats: Repertoire sampling occurred only after the peak T cell response.

Germline CDR1 and CDR2: SGHDT and YYEEEE. Deletions cut 2 bases from V and 6 bases from J, with 29 bases between. This CDR3 is 19 amino acids long. This specimen was peripheral blood, taken on day 0 of AZD1222 vaccination. This chain joins TRBV5-6 and TRBJ1-2; the D gene is possibly TRBD1 (6 bases). The receptor comes from an adult in good health. CDR3: CASSFWAATDRNPKDGYTF. In nucleotides, the CDR3 is TGTGCCAGCAGCTTTTGGGCGGCGACCGACAGGAACCCCAAAGATGGCTACACCTTC. The full variable domain, with the rest looked up from reference TRBV5-6 and TRBJ1-2, is DAGVTQSPTHLIKTRGQQVTLRCSPKSGHDTVSWYQQALGQGPQFIFQYYEEEERQRGNFPDRFSGHQFPNYSSELNVNALLLGDSALYLCASSFWAATDRNPKDGYTFGSGTRLTVV.